This T cell receptor (beta chain) is from a study of regulatory dendritic cells for organ transplantation. Study as a whole: Regulatory dendritic cells were monocyte-derived, receiving vitamin D3 on days 0 and 4 and IL-10 on day 4.

Repertoires were generated with immunoSEQ multiplex PCR, while TCRdb's copy carries only in-frame clones and drops some. Of 3,500 to 4,500 clones in the sample, around three fifths were seen once. About this clone itself: Its antigen is currently unknown.

Sorted subsets were CFSE-labeled and cultured roughly five days with allogeneic dendritic cells. Germline CDR1 and CDR2: MNHEY and SMNVEV (reference sequence). CDR3 length: 15 amino acids. The V end was cut by 0 bases, the J end by 6 bases, with 15 bases between. The specimen sequenced was memory CD8+ T cells from blood cultured with regulatory dendritic cells. The subset: CD45RO+ memory T cells. This receptor was obtained from a human donor in good health. The chain joins TRBV27 to TRBJ2-7; no firm D call. The CDR3 protein is CASSLSPGTHAEQYF. CDR3 DNA sequence: TGTGCCAGCAGTTTATCACCTGGCACGCATGCCGAGCAGTACTTC.